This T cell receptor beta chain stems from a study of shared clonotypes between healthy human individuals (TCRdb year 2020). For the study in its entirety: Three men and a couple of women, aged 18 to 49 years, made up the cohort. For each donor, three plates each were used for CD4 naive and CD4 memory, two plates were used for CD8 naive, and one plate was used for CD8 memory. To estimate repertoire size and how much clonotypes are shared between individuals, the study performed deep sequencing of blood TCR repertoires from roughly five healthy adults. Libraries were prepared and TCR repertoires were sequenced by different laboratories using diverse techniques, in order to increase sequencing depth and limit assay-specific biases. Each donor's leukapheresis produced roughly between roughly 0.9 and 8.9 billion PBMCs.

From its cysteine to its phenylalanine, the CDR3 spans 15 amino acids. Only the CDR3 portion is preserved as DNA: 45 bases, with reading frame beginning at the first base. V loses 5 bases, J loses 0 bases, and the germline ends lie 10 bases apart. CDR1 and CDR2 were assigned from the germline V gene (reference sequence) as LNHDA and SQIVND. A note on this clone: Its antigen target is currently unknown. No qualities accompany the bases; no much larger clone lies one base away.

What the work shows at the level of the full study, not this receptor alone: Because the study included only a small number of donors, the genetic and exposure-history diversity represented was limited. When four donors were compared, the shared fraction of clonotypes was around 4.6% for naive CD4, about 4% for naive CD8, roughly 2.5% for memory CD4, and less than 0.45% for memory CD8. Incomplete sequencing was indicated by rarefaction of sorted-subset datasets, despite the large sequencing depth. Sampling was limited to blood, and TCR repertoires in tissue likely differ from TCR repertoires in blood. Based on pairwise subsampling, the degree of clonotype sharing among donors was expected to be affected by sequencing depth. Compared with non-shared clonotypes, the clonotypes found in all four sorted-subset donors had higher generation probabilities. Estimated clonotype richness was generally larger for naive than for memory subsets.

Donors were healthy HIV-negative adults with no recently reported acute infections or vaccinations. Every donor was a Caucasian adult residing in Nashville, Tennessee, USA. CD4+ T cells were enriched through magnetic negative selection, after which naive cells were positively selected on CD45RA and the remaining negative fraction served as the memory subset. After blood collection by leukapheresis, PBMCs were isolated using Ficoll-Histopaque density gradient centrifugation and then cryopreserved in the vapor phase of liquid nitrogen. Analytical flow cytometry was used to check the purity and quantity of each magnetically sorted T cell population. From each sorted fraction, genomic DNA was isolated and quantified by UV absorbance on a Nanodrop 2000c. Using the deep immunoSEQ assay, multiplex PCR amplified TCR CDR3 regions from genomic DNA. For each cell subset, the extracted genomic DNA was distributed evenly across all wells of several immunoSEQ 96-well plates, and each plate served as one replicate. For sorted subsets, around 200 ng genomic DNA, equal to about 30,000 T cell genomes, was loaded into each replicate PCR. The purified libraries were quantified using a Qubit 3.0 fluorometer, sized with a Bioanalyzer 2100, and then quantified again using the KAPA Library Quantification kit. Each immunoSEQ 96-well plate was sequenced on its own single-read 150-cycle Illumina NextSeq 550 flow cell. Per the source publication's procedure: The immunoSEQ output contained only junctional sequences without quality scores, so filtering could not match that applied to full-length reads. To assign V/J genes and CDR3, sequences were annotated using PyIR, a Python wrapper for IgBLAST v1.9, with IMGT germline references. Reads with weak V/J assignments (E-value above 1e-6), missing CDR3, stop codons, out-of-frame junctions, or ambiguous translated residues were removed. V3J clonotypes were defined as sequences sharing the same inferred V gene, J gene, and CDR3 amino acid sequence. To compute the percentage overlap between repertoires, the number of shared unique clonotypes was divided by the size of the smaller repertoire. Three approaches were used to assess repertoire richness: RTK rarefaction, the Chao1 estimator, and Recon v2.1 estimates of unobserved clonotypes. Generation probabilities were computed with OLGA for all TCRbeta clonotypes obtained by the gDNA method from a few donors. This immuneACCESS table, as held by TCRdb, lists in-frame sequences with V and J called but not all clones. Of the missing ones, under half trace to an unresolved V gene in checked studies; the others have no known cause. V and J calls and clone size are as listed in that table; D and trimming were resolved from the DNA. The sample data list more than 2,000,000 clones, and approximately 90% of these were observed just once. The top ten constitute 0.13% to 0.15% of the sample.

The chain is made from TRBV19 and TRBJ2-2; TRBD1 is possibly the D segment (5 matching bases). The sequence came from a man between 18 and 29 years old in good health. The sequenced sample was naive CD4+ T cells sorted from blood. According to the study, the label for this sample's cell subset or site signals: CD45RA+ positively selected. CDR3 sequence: CASSYAGSNTGELFF. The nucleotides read TGTGCCAGTAGTTACGCAGGGTCGAACACCGGGGAGCTGTTTTTT.